A single sample is the source of the 20 T cell receptor beta chains below, sequenced in a study of T cells after yellow fever vaccination. Via MiXCR, TCRdb re-called the 5' RACE reads, giving one row per CDR3 protein. Of about 240,000 distinct CDR3 sequences detected, about 7.1% appear once; the ten largest clones hold roughly 0.9%. The input for sequencing was CD4+ T cells sorted from PBMCs, taken 15 days after the yellow fever booster vaccination. The source of these receptors is a young man who received the YFV17D yellow fever vaccine.

At least ten counts were recorded for this clonotype. The chain's CDR3 is CSVEVGPDRGRAKNIQYF. The CDR3 DNA reads as TGCAGCGTTGAAGTTGGCCCAGACAGGGGTCGAGCCAAAAACATTCAGTACTTC. The chain combines TRBV29-1 with TRBJ2-4, with 8 nucleotides matching TRBD1. This CDR3 contains 18 residues. Per the germline V gene, CDR1 is SQVTM and CDR2 is ANQGSEA. V trimming: 1 base; J trimming: 0 bases; junction bases outside the gene matches: 11.

The chain recombines TRBV5-1 with TRBJ2-5, with D perhaps matching TRBD1 (6 bases). V lost 0 bases to trimming and J lost 2 bases, with 14 bases between them. The CDR3 totals 16 residues. Germline V gene lookup returns CDR1 SGHRS and CDR2 YFSETQ. The CDR3 loop is CASSLGLQGFQETQYF. The CDR3 DNA reads as TGCGCCAGCAGCTTGGGCCTTCAGGGGTTTCAAGAGACCCAGTACTTC.

This clonotype was found many times. The genes are TRBV12-3 or TRBV12-4 and TRBJ2-4; the D gene could be TRBD1 or TRBD2 (6 bases each). V was cut by 5 bases and J by 8 bases, with 16 bases left in between. The CDR3 is made up of 14 amino acids. The CDR3 spells CASSATGPGDIQYF. In DNA, the CDR3 is TGTGCCAGCAGTGCCACAGGGCCGGGGGACATTCAGTACTTC.

This clonotype came up a few times. The DNA for the CDR3 is TGCAGTGCGAGGACAGGGGGCGCGGATACTGAAGCTTTCTTT. Protein: CSARTGGADTEAFF. V and J are TRBV20-1 and TRBJ1-1; TRBD1 aligns across 11 bases. The trim removed 6 bases at V and 5 bases at J, leaving 8 bases unmatched. The germline gives CDR1 DFQATT, CDR2 SNEGSKA (reference sequence). This CDR3 has 14 amino acids.

In this sample, this clonotype turned up a few times. The CDR3 protein is CASSQDVDYEQYF. In nucleotides, the CDR3 is TGTGCCAGCAGCCAAGATGTCGATTACGAGCAGTACTTC. V and J are TRBV14 and TRBJ2-7, with unresolved D. The CDR3 length is 13 residues. Deletions cut 0 bases from V and 4 bases from J, with 7 bases between. The germline gives CDR1 SGHDN, CDR2 FVKESK.

This clonotype was seen many times. V gene TRBV21-1 combines with J gene TRBJ2-2; TRBD2, the table's D call, lacks a check against the DNA. TRBV21-1 is described as a pseudogene. The CDR3 runs to 11 residues. CDR3 coding DNA: TGTGGGCGGGAGATCACCGGGGAGCTGTTTTTT. Translation: CGREITGELFF.

The chain links TRBV5-1 to TRBJ2-5; no reliable D call. CDR3 size: 14 residues. CDR1 SGHRS and CDR2 YFSETQ come from the germline V gene. Trimming removed 7 bases from V and 1 base from J, with 14 bases in between. CDR3 nucleotides: TGCGCCAGCCGCCCGATACAGATCCAAGAGACCCAGTACTTC. Protein product: CASRPIQIQETQYF.

In its sample, this clonotype was seen many times. The gene calls are TRBV25-1 and TRBJ2-7; either TRBD1 or TRBD2 may supply D (7 bases each). This CDR3 spans 14 amino acids. Trimming cost V 8 bases and J 6 bases, with 20 bases left between them. Germline CDR1 MGHDK, CDR2 SYGVNS. The CDR3 sequence: CASGGEQGIGEQYF. CDR3 in DNA: TGTGCCAGCGGGGGGGAACAGGGGATAGGCGAGCAGTACTTC.

This clonotype appeared many times. The chain is built from TRBV5-1 and TRBJ2-1; D gene ambiguous. Germline V CDR1 and CDR2: SGHRS, YFSETQ. The CDR3 spans 16 residues. V gave up 0 bases and J gave up 12 bases, with 22 bases separating them. DNA for the CDR3: TGCGCCAGCAGCTTGGCCGAGGCTTTCGGAGTAGTCTCGCAGTTCTTC. It translates to CASSLAEAFGVVSQFF.

DNA for the CDR3: TGTGCCAGCAGCCAACGCGGGAGTGTCGTCAATGAGCAGTTCTTC. Protein: CASSQRGSVVNEQFF. J is TRBJ2-1 and V is TRBV3-1; 7 bases fit TRBD2. V shed 2 bases, J shed 6 bases, and the junction held 7 bases outside the gene matches. CDR3 length equals 15 residues. From germline, CDR1 is LGHDT and CDR2 YNNKEL (reference sequence).

This clonotype was seen ten or more times. This chain connects TRBV20-1 to TRBJ1-2; D remains unclear. CDR1 and CDR2 (germline): DFQATT, SNEGSKA (reference sequence). The CDR3 extends over 15 amino acids. Trimming removed 0 bases at V and 8 bases at J, with 19 bases between. CDR3 DNA: TGCAGTGCTAGAGATGATGCCACGGGGAGAAGGGGCTACACCTTC. Translation gives CSARDDATGRRGYTF.

This clonotype was seen a few times. The V and J genes are TRBV12-3 or TRBV12-4 and TRBJ2-1; 9 bases agree with TRBD2. The CDR3 has 16 amino acids. J gave up 5 bases and V 5 bases, and 10 bases lay outside the gene matches. The CDR3: CASSLLGGRAHNEQFF. The CDR3 DNA sequence: TGTGCCAGCAGTCTCCTGGGCGGGAGGGCCCACAATGAGCAGTTCTTC.

In this sample, this clonotype turned up a few times. V is TRBV11-2 and J is TRBJ2-7, with 8 nucleotides matching TRBD1. V trimming: 4 bases; J trimming: 2 bases; junction bases outside the gene matches: 16. The CDR3 is made up of 18 amino acids. Germline CDR1 and CDR2: SGHAT and FQNNGV. The CDR3, as DNA: TGTGCCAGCAGCTCACTAACCCAGTGGGGACAGGTAACCTACGAGCAGTACTTC. Its protein is CASSSLTQWGQVTYEQYF.

The chain carries TRBV7-2 and TRBJ2-3; 8 bases align to TRBD1. CDR1 is SGHTA, CDR2 FQGNSA, per germline. With V trimmed by 5 bases and J by 2 bases, 6 bases remained unmatched. The CDR3 length is 15 residues. This CDR3 reads CASSPDRGATDTQYF. The CDR3 DNA follows: TGTGCCAGCAGCCCAGACAGGGGAGCCACAGATACGCAGTATTTT. Using reference TRBV7-2 and TRBJ2-3 for the parts outside the CDR3, the full variable domain is GAGVSQSPSNKVTEKGKDVELRCDPISGHTALYWYRQSLGQGLEFLIYFQGNSAPDKSGLPSDRFSAERTGGSVSTLTIQRTQQEDSAVYLCASSPDRGATDTQYFGPGTRLTVL.

V gene TRBV30 combines with J gene TRBJ2-3; tentative D call: TRBD1 (6 bases). Germline-derived CDR1 and CDR2 are GTSNPN and SVGIG (reference sequence). V was pared by 2 bases and J by 1 base, with 13 bases between. The CDR3 sequence is 15 residues long. CDR3 in DNA: TGTGCCTGGAGTCTCGGGCCAGGGGGCACAGATACGCAGTATTTT. It is translated as CAWSLGPGGTDTQYF.

This clonotype appeared many times. An end of the junction differs from the germline gene, which may be a read error. This chain uses TRBV28 with TRBJ1-4, with D hard to call. In germline, CDR1 is MDHEN, CDR2 SYDVKM. This CDR3 region has 12 residues. The CDR3 loop reads CASSRGNEKLFF. For the CDR3, the DNA is TGTGCCAGCAGTCGCGGAAATGAAAAACTTTTTTTT.

Ten or more counts support this clonotype. V and J are TRBV5-1 and TRBJ2-5; D is perhaps TRBD1 or TRBD2 (6 bases each). The CDR3 is 17 residues long. V lost 0 bases to trimming and J lost 5 bases, with 20 bases between them. The germline gives CDR1 SGHRS, CDR2 YFSETQ. CDR3 nucleotide sequence: TGCGCCAGCAGCTTGGGGCCGGGGGCGTTGAATGTGGAGACCCAGTACTTC. It yields the protein CASSLGPGALNVETQYF.

Points on this clonotype: This may stem from a read error, because a much larger clone lies one nucleotide away. The rearrangement uses TRBV5-1 and TRBJ1-4, with D perhaps matching TRBD1 (6 bases). CDR1 is SGHRS and CDR2 is YFSETQ in the germline V gene. The CDR3 totals 15 residues. V shed 4 bases and J shed 8 bases, with 18 bases lying between them. The CDR3 DNA follows: TGCGCCAGCAGCATTTCCGCGACAGGCAACGAAAAACTGTTTTTT. Translation: CASSISATGNEKLFF.

A few counts support this clonotype. The V gene is TRBV20-1, the J gene TRBJ2-7, with 10 bases matching TRBD2. CDR3 length: 15 amino acids. CDR1 DFQATT and CDR2 SNEGSKA come from the germline V gene (reference sequence). V shed 1 base and J 3 bases; nucleotides not matched to a gene: 6. The chain's CDR3 is CSARVLLAGVYEQYF. The CDR3 DNA reads TGCAGTGCTAGAGTTTTGCTAGCGGGAGTCTACGAGCAGTACTTC.

V gene TRBV7-3 combines with J gene TRBJ1-1, with TRBD1 matching over 11 bases. The CDR3 loop spans 16 amino acids. Trimming at V came to 1 base and at J to 5 bases, leaving 6 bases not matched to a gene. From germline, CDR1 is SGHTA and CDR2 FQGTGA. The CDR3, as DNA: TGTGCCAGCAGCTTAAGGGGGACAGGGGGATATACTGAAGCTTTCTTT. It yields the protein CASSLRGTGGYTEAFF.